These 25 T cell receptor beta chains originate from one sample sequenced in a study of immune evolution from preneoplasia to lung adenocarcinoma. The data were produced by immunoSEQ multiplex PCR, yet TCRdb's version contains in-frame clones alone and is incomplete. The data contain about 4,700 clones, around three quarters of them seen just once; the ten biggest clones take up about 7%. What was sequenced was FFPE minimally invasive lung adenocarcinoma tissue. These receptors were collected from a person aged 55-80 years with lung adenocarcinoma.

This clone was seen more than once but under ten times. V is TRBV29-1 and J is TRBJ2-7; D possibly corresponds to TRBD2 (6 bases). The CDR3 runs to 13 residues. V was shortened by 4 bases and J by 4 bases, with 14 bases between the two germline ends. Germline V CDR1 and CDR2: SQVTM, ANQGSEA. The CDR3 DNA follows: TGCAGCGTTGCCCCCGGGGGTGGGTACGAGCAGTACTTC. Amino acid sequence: CSVAPGGGYEQYF.

This clone turned up a few times. The V gene is TRBV28, the J gene TRBJ2-5; TRBD1 matches at 8 bases. Per germline, CDR1 MDHEN and CDR2 SYDVKM. The length of the CDR3 is 12 residues. V was pared by 6 bases and J by 6 bases, with 3 bases of the junction left unmatched. CDR3 sequence: CASSPRGQTQYF. In nucleotides, the CDR3 is TGTGCCAGCAGCCCCAGGGGGCAGACCCAGTACTTC.

This clone was seen a single time. The rearrangement links TRBV6-5 to TRBJ2-1; a possible D gene is TRBD2 (5 bases). V shed 4 bases and J shed 0 bases, with 13 bases lying between them. The germline V gene encodes CDR1 MNHEY and CDR2 SVGAGI. The CDR3 is made up of 16 amino acids. The CDR3 DNA reads TGTGCCAGCAGTTCCGCCGGGGTGAGCTCCTACAATGAGCAGTTCTTC. Translated: CASSSAGVSSYNEQFF.

V gene TRBV7-3 combines with J gene TRBJ2-1; D gene unclear. V lost 2 bases to trimming and J lost 9 bases, with 11 bases between them. CDR3 length: 13 amino acids. Germline values: CDR1 SGHTA, CDR2 FQGTGA. CDR3 DNA sequence: TGTGCCAGCAGCTTAGGGTCGGCGAGTGAGCAGTTCTTC. The encoded protein is CASSLGSASEQFF. The full variable domain, with the rest looked up from reference TRBV7-3 and TRBJ2-1, is GAGVSQTPSNKVTEKGKYVELRCDPISGHTALYWYRQSLGQGPEFLIYFQGTGAADDSGLPNDRFFAVRPEGSVSTLKIQRTERGDSAVYLCASSLGSASEQFFGPGTRLTVL.

V and J are TRBV28 and TRBJ1-2; 9 bases are a match to TRBD1. CDR1 and CDR2 (germline): MDHEN, SYDVKM. The ends lost 4 bases at V and 8 bases at J; junction bases unmatched: 5. The CDR3 covers 13 residues. In nucleotides, the CDR3 is TGTGCCAGCAGTTCTGGACAGGGGTGGGGCTACACCTTC. Amino acid sequence: CASSSGQGWGYTF.

CDR3 residues: CAWSEEEAREAFF. The CDR3 coding sequence is TGTGCCTGGAGTGAGGAGGAGGCCAGGGAAGCTTTCTTT. V and J are TRBV30 and TRBJ1-1; no firm D call. V lost 1 base to trimming and J lost 8 bases, with 14 bases between them. This CDR3 is 13 amino acids long. Germline values: CDR1 GTSNPN, CDR2 SVGIG (reference sequence).

This clone came up once. The rearrangement links TRBV6-1 to TRBJ1-2, with D tentatively TRBD1 (6 bases). This CDR3 has 15 amino acids. V lost 1 base to trimming and J lost 2 bases, with 11 bases between them. Germline V gives CDR1 MNHNS, CDR2 SASEGT. Here the CDR3 reads CASSEGWGPNYGYTF. The DNA of the CDR3 is TGTGCCAGCAGTGAAGGATGGGGGCCGAACTATGGCTACACCTTC.

The genes are TRBV18 and TRBJ2-1, with 9 bases that match TRBD1. This CDR3 spans 14 amino acids. V was pared by 3 bases and J by 6 bases, with 3 bases of the junction left unmatched. From germline, CDR1 is KGHSH and CDR2 LQKENI. The CDR3 DNA reads TGTGCCAGCTCACCGACGACAGGGGGCAATGAGCAGTTCTTC. Protein sequence: CASSPTTGGNEQFF.

The CDR3 loop is CSVGTSGTARAQYF. For the CDR3, the DNA is TGCAGCGTTGGGACTAGCGGGACGGCCCGGGCGCAGTATTTT. The chain is built from TRBV29-1 and TRBJ2-3, with 12 bases fitting TRBD2. V lost 4 bases and J lost 10; bases outside the gene matches: 9. Germline loops: CDR1 SQVTM, CDR2 ANQGSEA. The CDR3 has 14 amino acids.

This clone occurred a few times. The chain recombines TRBV9 with TRBJ2-7; 12 bases align to TRBD1. The CDR3 spans 14 residues. The J segment lost 4 bases and the V segment lost 4 bases, leaving 3 bases of the junction unmatched. Germline V gene lookup returns CDR1 SGDLS and CDR2 YYNGEE. Written as DNA, the CDR3 is TGTGCCAGCAGCCCGGGACAGGGGGCGTACGAGCAGTACTTC. It codes for CASSPGQGAYEQYF.

This clone was detected once. This sequence joins TRBV7-2 and TRBJ2-1; 12 bases map to TRBD2. V trimming: 0 bases; J trimming: 3 bases; junction bases outside the gene matches: 3. This CDR3 is built from 17 residues. The germline gives CDR1 SGHTA, CDR2 FQGNSA. As DNA, the CDR3 is TGTGCCAGCAGCTTAGCAATGACTAGCGGGAGCTACAATGAGCAGTTCTTC. Amino acid sequence: CASSLAMTSGSYNEQFF.

This chain connects TRBV4-3 to TRBJ2-7; 11 nucleotides agree with TRBD1. This CDR3 has 15 residues. V dropped 4 bases and J dropped 4; count of bases not matched to a gene: 6. The germline V gene encodes CDR1 LGHNA and CDR2 YSLEER. CDR3 sequence reads: CASSRAGQGVYEQYF. The DNA for the CDR3 is TGCGCCAGCAGCCGCGCGGGACAGGGGGTTTACGAGCAGTACTTC.

This sequence joins TRBV15 and TRBJ2-3, with D uncertain. Trimming took 3 bases from V and 1 from J, leaving 11 bases between them. Per the germline V gene, CDR1 is LNHNV and CDR2 is YYDKDF (reference sequence). The CDR3 loop spans 15 amino acids. The CDR3 reads CATSRARLGTDTQYF. CDR3 DNA sequence: TGTGCCACCAGCAGGGCCAGGCTCGGCACAGATACGCAGTATTTT.

V gene TRBV7-9 combines with J gene TRBJ2-7, with unresolved D. CDR1 and CDR2 from the germline V gene are SEHNR and FQNEAQ (reference sequence). V was pared by 3 bases and J by 2 bases, with 8 bases between. CDR3 length equals 13 residues. The CDR3 DNA is TGTGCCAGCAGCTTTCCGGGTACCTACGAGCAGTACTTC. Translating gives CASSFPGTYEQYF.

The chain combines TRBV27 with TRBJ2-1; TRBD1 is a possible D gene (5 bases). Germline-derived CDR1 and CDR2 are MNHEY and SMNVEV (reference sequence). CDR3 length: 15 residues. Trimming removed 0 bases at V and 3 bases at J, with 9 bases between. In DNA, the CDR3 is TGTGCCAGCAGTTTATCGAAGGGGTTCTACAATGAGCAGTTCTTC. Translating gives CASSLSKGFYNEQFF.

J is TRBJ2-3 and V is TRBV27, with D perhaps TRBD1 or TRBD2 (5 bases each). This CDR3 is built from 13 residues. V lost 4 bases, J lost 4 bases, and 9 bases lay in between. Germline lookup yields CDR1 MNHEY and CDR2 SMNVEV (reference sequence). The CDR3 nucleotides are TGTGCCAGCAGTTATGAGGGACCAGATACGCAGTATTTT. This codes for CASSYEGPDTQYF.

This clone was seen more than once but under ten times. The CDR3 region has the DNA TGTGCCTGCGCCTTAGGACAGACTAACACTGAAGCTTTCTTT. It is translated as CACALGQTNTEAFF. The genes are TRBV2 and TRBJ1-1; TRBD1 might be the D (6 bases). Trimming left V 11 bases short and J 2 bases short, with 18 bases between. Germline V gene data show CDR1 as SNHLY and CDR2 as FYNNEI. The length of the CDR3 is 14 residues.

V usage is TRBV19 and J usage is TRBJ1-3, with a tentative D call TRBD1 (5 bases). From germline, CDR1 is LNHDA and CDR2 SQIVND (reference sequence). V was cut by 7 bases and J by 1 base, with 14 bases left in between. CDR3 length equals 15 residues. The CDR3 sequence is CASTAPGLSGNTIYF. CDR3 DNA: TGTGCCAGTACCGCTCCGGGACTTTCTGGAAACACCATATATTTT.

This chain joins TRBV7-6 and TRBJ1-1; 7 bases line up with TRBD1. The CDR3 is 13 residues long. V lost 4 bases, J lost 7 bases, and 6 bases stayed unmatched. Germline CDR1 is SGHVS and CDR2 is FNYEAQ. This chain's CDR3 is CASSSTGRGEAFF. The CDR3 nucleotides are TGTGCCAGCAGCTCGACAGGGAGGGGTGAAGCTTTCTTT.

This clone was seen a handful of times. The genes are TRBV7-9 and TRBJ2-7, with a weak D call TRBD1 (5 bases). Germline-derived CDR1 and CDR2 are SEHNR and FQNEAQ (reference sequence). Trimming removed 5 bases at V and 6 bases at J, with 17 bases between. The CDR3 totals 14 residues. As DNA, the CDR3 is TGTGCCAGCAGCCCAAATATTGGGGCAGGCGAGCAGTACTTC. This translates into CASSPNIGAGEQYF.

The rearrangement joins TRBV2 to TRBJ1-2, with a possible D match to TRBD1 (5 bases). Germline V CDR1 and CDR2: SNHLY, FYNNEI. V shed 1 base and J shed 8 bases, with 14 bases lying between them. CDR3 length: 14 residues. Written as DNA, the CDR3 is TGTGCCAGCAGTGAAGATCGGGCAGGGAAGGGCTACACCTTC. It encodes CASSEDRAGKGYTF.

The genes are TRBV7-9 and TRBJ1-1; no firm D call. The CDR3 is 12 amino acids. V was cut by 6 bases and J by 6 bases, with 11 bases left in between. Germline V gives CDR1 SEHNR, CDR2 FQNEAQ (reference sequence). DNA for the CDR3: TGTGCCAGCAGGTCAGGAAGCCCTGAAGCTTTCTTT. Translation: CASRSGSPEAFF.

This chain uses TRBV19 with TRBJ1-1; a weak D match, TRBD1 (6 bases). Germline lookup yields CDR1 LNHDA and CDR2 SQIVND (reference sequence). The CDR3 spans 13 residues. V lost 5 bases to trimming and J lost 5 bases, with 12 bases between them. CDR3 loop: CASSQLRGTEAFF. Here the CDR3 DNA reads TGTGCCAGTAGTCAACTCAGGGGAACTGAAGCTTTCTTT. Combining the CDR3 with reference TRBV19 and TRBJ1-1 gives the whole variable domain DGGITQSPKYLFRKEGQNVTLSCEQNLNHDAMYWYRQDPGQGLRLIYYSQIVNDFQKGDIAEGYSVSREKKESFPLTVTSAQKNPTAFYLCASSQLRGTEAFFGQGTRLTVV.

The chain employs TRBV28 and TRBJ2-3; D gene unclear. The CDR3 is made up of 14 amino acids. Germline-derived CDR1 and CDR2 are MDHEN and SYDVKM. V lost 2 bases and J lost 2, with 8 bases in between. The CDR3 nucleotides are TGTGCCAGCAGTTTAGCGGAACCCACAGATACGCAGTATTTT. Translation: CASSLAEPTDTQYF.

This chain joins TRBV5-1 and TRBJ2-2; 9 nucleotides align to TRBD2. The trim removed 4 bases at V and 5 bases at J, leaving 6 bases unmatched. CDR1 and CDR2 from the germline V gene are SGHRS and YFSETQ. The length of the CDR3 is 15 residues. CDR3 protein: CASSLLLAGTGELFF. DNA for the CDR3: TGCGCCAGCAGCCTCCTGCTAGCGGGAACCGGGGAGCTGTTTTTT.